This TCR beta chain was sequenced in a study of identical twins. Unmatched junction bases numbered 7, after V lost 4 bases and J lost 8 bases. CDR1 and CDR2 (germline): SEHNR, FQNEAQ (reference sequence). The CDR3 has 14 residues. A universal primer binding site was introduced by template switching. The final cDNA contained unique molecular identifiers. Using its own MiXCR run on the 5' RACE reads, TCRdb lists one record per CDR3 protein. Among about 210,000 distinct CDR3 sequences listed, roughly a tenth were seen once. In its sample, this clonotype was seen many times. The rearrangement uses TRBV7-9 and TRBJ1-1, with 10 bases identical to TRBD1. Sequencing was done on a sample of memory (CD45RO+) T cells sorted from blood. This TCR came from a woman between 18 and 30 years old in good health. CDR3 DNA: TGTGCCAGCAGCTCTCGGACAGGGGGAGAGGAAGCTTTCTTT. Its protein product is CASSSRTGGEEAFF.